Shown below are 23 T cell receptor beta chains from a single sample sequenced in a study of graft-versus-host responses after intestinal transplantation. Their specific antigens are unknown. TCRdb keeps only in-frame clones here, not all; method: immunoSEQ multiplex PCR. In the table there are 90,000 to 100,000 clones, 75% to 95% of which are singletons. This sample comprised unstimulated CD8+ T cells sorted from spleen or lymph node cells, obtained before intestinal transplant. The receptors here all came from a human donor who received an intestinal transplant.

The chain employs TRBV14 and TRBJ2-7; TRBD2 agrees at 12 bases. CDR1 is SGHDN and CDR2 is FVKESK in the germline V gene. This CDR3 contains 16 residues. J lost 2 bases, V lost 2 bases, and 4 bases had no gene match. The CDR3, as DNA: TGTGCCAGCAGCCAATCGGGACTAGCGGGTGCCTACGAGCAGTACTTC. It yields the protein CASSQSGLAGAYEQYF.

This clone appeared a single time. The chain couples TRBV6-5 to TRBJ1-4, with 8 bases matching TRBD1. Germline V gene sequence: CDR1 MNHEY, CDR2 SVGAGI. This CDR3 is built from 15 residues. J lost 7 bases, V lost 2 bases, and 6 bases had no gene match. CDR3 sequence (DNA): TGTGCCAGCAGTTACGACAGGGGCGAGGGTGAAAAACTGTTTTTT. It yields the protein CASSYDRGEGEKLFF.

The chain carries TRBV1 and TRBJ2-3; TRBD2 is the table's D call and was not checked against the DNA. TRBV1 is noted as a pseudogene. The CDR3 totals 16 residues. This chain's CDR3 is CTSRRTSSSITDTQYF. DNA of the CDR3: TGCACCAGCAGAAGGACTAGCAGTTCGATCACAGATACGCAGTATTTT.

The chain couples TRBV5-1 to TRBJ2-7; perhaps TRBD1 as D (6 bases). The germline CDR1 and CDR2 sequences are SGHRS and YFSETQ. The V gene lost 2 bases and the J gene lost 4 bases, with 13 bases spanning the gap. The CDR3 has 14 residues. This CDR3 reads CASSFSTGSYEQYF. CDR3 coding DNA: TGCGCCAGCAGCTTCTCGACAGGCAGTTACGAGCAGTACTTC.

The chain employs TRBV30 and TRBJ2-7, with TRBD2 matching 7 bases. The CDR3 is 13 residues long. Germline CDR1 and CDR2: GTSNPN and SVGIG (reference sequence). V lost 2 bases to trimming and J lost 6 bases; unmatched junction nucleotides: 7. The CDR3: CAWSSGRAPEQYF. The DNA for the CDR3 is TGTGCCTGGAGTTCTGGGAGGGCCCCCGAGCAGTACTTC.

V is TRBV28 and J is TRBJ1-1, with D uncertain. CDR3 length equals 14 residues. Germline V gene data show CDR1 as MDHEN and CDR2 as SYDVKM. V was pared by 2 bases and J by 2 bases, with 9 bases between. The CDR3 is CASSLLGENTEAFF. CDR3 DNA sequence: TGTGCCAGCAGTTTACTCGGGGAAAACACTGAAGCTTTCTTT.

The V and J genes are TRBV30 and TRBJ2-7; 10 bases agree with TRBD1. V shed 0 bases and J 5 bases; nucleotides not matched to a gene: 7. The CDR3 is made up of 15 amino acids. Looked up from germline, CDR1 is GTSNPN and CDR2 is SVGIG (reference sequence). The CDR3, as DNA: TGTGCCTGGAGTGTAATCGGGACAGGGGTGGACGAGCAGTACTTC. Translating it yields CAWSVIGTGVDEQYF.

This chain connects TRBV27 to TRBJ2-2, with 7 bases that match TRBD1. This CDR3 comprises 13 residues. Germline lookup yields CDR1 MNHEY and CDR2 SMNVEV (reference sequence). The V segment lost 6 bases and the J segment 6 bases; nucleotides outside the gene matches: 4. Here the CDR3 reads CASSPTGPGELFF. CDR3 DNA sequence: TGTGCCAGCAGCCCGACAGGGCCCGGGGAGCTGTTTTTT.

The V gene is TRBV27, the J gene TRBJ1-2; D not resolved. The germline gives CDR1 MNHEY, CDR2 SMNVEV (reference sequence). The CDR3 is made up of 17 amino acids. V shed 1 base and J shed 5 bases, with 20 bases lying between them. The CDR3, as DNA: TGTGCCAGCAGTTTATATCCCTCCGTAAGGGAGGAATATGGCTACACCTTC. This codes for CASSLYPSVREEYGYTF.

The V and J genes are TRBV7-9 and TRBJ1-5, with 7 nucleotides matching TRBD1. Germline CDR1 and CDR2: SEHNR and FQNEAQ (reference sequence). The CDR3 contains 14 residues. V trimming: 6 bases; J trimming: 2 bases; junction bases outside the gene matches: 4. DNA for the CDR3: TGTGCCAGCAGTCTTACAGGGGGCAATCAGCCCCAGCATTTT. Protein product: CASSLTGGNQPQHF.

The chain links TRBV9 to TRBJ2-3; 11 positions match TRBD1. The length of the CDR3 is 17 residues. Germline-derived CDR1 and CDR2 are SGDLS and YYNGEE. Trimming cost V 0 bases and J 6 bases; bases outside gene matches: 9. The CDR3 loop is CASSVGSGDRGSDTQYF. The CDR3 nucleotides read TGTGCCAGCAGCGTAGGATCCGGGGACAGGGGGTCGGATACGCAGTATTTT.

J is TRBJ2-5 and V is TRBV7-9, with 8 bases fitting TRBD2. The ends lost 3 bases at V and 0 bases at J; junction bases unmatched: 15. CDR3 length equals 19 residues. CDR1 and CDR2 (germline): SEHNR, FQNEAQ (reference sequence). CDR3 nucleotide sequence: TGTGCCAGCAGCTTTGGCCCCCCATATAGCGGGACCTACCAAGAGACCCAGTACTTC. It specifies CASSFGPPYSGTYQETQYF. Variable domain in full (rest from reference TRBV7-9 and TRBJ2-5): DTGVSQNPRHKITKRGQNVTFRCDPISEHNRLYWYRQTLGQGPEFLTYFQNEAQLEKSRLLSDRFSAERPKGSFSTLEIQRTEQGDSAMYLCASSFGPPYSGTYQETQYFGPGTRLLVL.

This clone was observed once. V is TRBV6-5 and J is TRBJ2-1; 9 bases line up with TRBD1. The CDR3 consists of 14 residues. CDR1 is MNHEY, CDR2 SVGAGI, per germline. Trimming cost V 5 bases and J 4 bases; bases outside gene matches: 3. Here the CDR3 DNA reads TGTGCCAGCAGTCCTGGACAGGGGTACAATGAGCAGTTCTTC. Protein sequence: CASSPGQGYNEQFF.

The chain employs TRBV27 and TRBJ2-5, with D unclear. The DNA end is a closer match to TRBJ2-7, so the J assignment may be wrong. Germline CDR1 reads MNHEY; CDR2 reads SMNVEV (reference sequence). CDR3 length: 13 amino acids. CDR3 sequence reads: CASSFRPSYEQYF. The CDR3 bases are TGTGCCAGCAGTTTCCGTCCTTCCTACGAGCAGTACTTC.

The gene calls are TRBV14 and TRBJ1-2; 9 bases line up with TRBD1. V was pared by 3 bases and J by 3 bases, with 2 bases of the junction left unmatched. CDR3 length: 14 residues. Germline values: CDR1 SGHDN, CDR2 FVKESK. The CDR3 DNA sequence: TGTGCCAGCAGCCAGACAGGGGGTTACTATGGCTACACCTTC. This codes for CASSQTGGYYGYTF.

This clone was counted only a few times. The V and J genes are TRBV25-1 and TRBJ1-4, with D possibly being TRBD1 (6 bases). The CDR3 totals 14 residues. The germline gives CDR1 MGHDK, CDR2 SYGVNS. The V and J ends lost 4 bases and 8 bases respectively, with 14 bases between them. This chain's CDR3 is CASSGRGDREKLFF. DNA of the CDR3: TGTGCCAGCAGTGGCAGGGGCGATAGGGAAAAACTGTTTTTT.

V is TRBV9 and J is TRBJ1-2, with 10 nucleotides matching TRBD1. The V gene's germline CDR1 is SGDLS and CDR2 YYNGEE. The CDR3 totals 15 residues. V dropped 0 bases and J dropped 5; count of bases not matched to a gene: 4. The CDR3 spells CASSVGTGGQYGYTF. CDR3 in DNA: TGTGCCAGCAGCGTAGGGACAGGGGGTCAATATGGCTACACCTTC.

The V gene is TRBV4-1, the J gene TRBJ2-7, with TRBD1 as a possible D gene (6 bases). V was shortened by 5 bases and J by 2 bases, with 13 bases between the two germline ends. The CDR3 sequence is 14 residues long. Germline V gene lookup returns CDR1 MGHRA and CDR2 YSYEKL. CDR3 sequence (DNA): TGCGCCAGCAGCACCGACAGGTTAACCTACGAGCAGTACTTC. Encoded protein: CASSTDRLTYEQYF.

The rearrangement uses TRBV29-1 and TRBJ1-2, with 8 bases that match TRBD1. The CDR3 has 13 residues. Germline values: CDR1 SQVTM, CDR2 ANQGSEA. V was clipped by 7 bases and J by 7 bases; unmatched bases: 11. For the CDR3, the DNA is TGCAGCGGAGGGACAGGAGGATATGGTGGCTACACCTTC. It specifies CSGGTGGYGGYTF.

This sequence joins TRBV7-6 and TRBJ1-1, with D possibly TRBD1 on 6 matching bases. Germline loops: CDR1 SGHVS, CDR2 FNYEAQ. The CDR3 has 16 residues. Trimming removed 4 bases from V and 0 bases from J, with 15 bases in between. CDR3 sequence: CASSSQLQGMNTEAFF. In DNA form, the CDR3 reads TGTGCCAGCAGCTCTCAACTACAGGGAATGAACACTGAAGCTTTCTTT.

DNA of the CDR3: TGTGCCAGCAGCTCCCGGACTAGCCGGGACGAGCAGTACTTC. This codes for CASSSRTSRDEQYF. This chain joins TRBV5-5 and TRBJ2-7, with 8 bases fitting TRBD2. The germline gives CDR1 SGHKS, CDR2 YYEKEE (reference sequence). The J segment lost 5 bases and the V segment lost 3 bases, leaving 7 bases of the junction unmatched. This CDR3 contains 14 residues.

Turning to this clone: Other DNA sequences in the sample encode the same CDR3. The rearrangement uses TRBV19 and TRBJ2-7; 9 bases are shared with TRBD1. This CDR3 is 14 amino acids long. Unmatched junction bases numbered 5, after V lost 5 bases and J lost 3 bases. The germline V gene has CDR1 LNHDA and CDR2 SQIVND (reference sequence). CDR3 nucleotide sequence: TGTGCCAGTAGTCCGGGACAGGGAGGCTACGAGCAGTACTTC. Protein: CASSPGQGGYEQYF. Together with reference TRBV19 and TRBJ2-7, the CDR3 gives the full variable domain: DGGITQSPKYLFRKEGQNVTLSCEQNLNHDAMYWYRQDPGQGLRLIYYSQIVNDFQKGDIAEGYSVSREKKESFPLTVTSAQKNPTAFYLCASSPGQGGYEQYFGPGTRLTVT.

This sequence joins TRBV5-4 and TRBJ2-4, with 7 bases aligning to TRBD1. This CDR3 has 14 amino acids. J lost 7 bases, V lost 2 bases, and 6 bases had no gene match. The germline CDR1 and CDR2 sequences are SGHNT and YYREEE (reference sequence). CDR3 sequence (DNA): TGTGCCAGCAGCTTTGAGGGGGCCAGTAACATTCAGTACTTC. It codes for CASSFEGASNIQYF.